The clone carrying this T cell receptor beta chain was counted only a few times. What it recognizes is unknown. Some clones are missing from TCRdb's copy, which holds only in-frame ones; the method was immunoSEQ multiplex PCR. The sample records 18,000 or so clones, around 74% being singletons. CD4+ T cells from unexposed donors were obtained before the COVID-19 pandemic (2011-2018). Isolation of CD4+ T cells took place after around eleven days in culture. Testing used SARS-CoV-2 S/N and four cold-coronavirus spikes on unexposed-donor CD4+ T cells, cells permitting. Germline assignment: CDR1 SGDLS and CDR2 YYNGEE. The CDR3 extends over 12 amino acids. The V gene lost 4 bases and the J gene lost 6 bases, with 5 bases spanning the gap. This entry comes from a study of CD4 T cells in relation to SARS-CoV-2 and coronaviruses. Study as a whole: PBMCs were cultured with antigen for roughly 9 days before TCR beta sequencing. Regarding the study as a whole: No crossreactivity against non-spike viral proteins was tested here.

This TCR came from a human donor in good health. The chain recombines TRBV9 with TRBJ1-6; D gene ambiguous. The specimen sequenced was CD4+ T cells from PBMCs, cultured in vitro. The CDR3 loop is CASSISNSPLHF. The CDR3 DNA follows: TGTGCCAGCAGCATCAGTAATTCACCCCTCCACTTT.